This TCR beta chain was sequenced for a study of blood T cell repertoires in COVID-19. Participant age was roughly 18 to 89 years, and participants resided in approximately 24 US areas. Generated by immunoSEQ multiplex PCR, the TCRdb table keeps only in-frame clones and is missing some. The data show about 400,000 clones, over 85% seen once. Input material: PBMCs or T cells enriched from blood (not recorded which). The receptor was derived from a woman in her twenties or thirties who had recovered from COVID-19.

CDR3 sequence: CASSATWTSGPLTDTQYF. The CDR3 nucleotides read TGTGCCAGCAGCGCTACGTGGACTAGCGGCCCCCTCACAGATACGCAGTATTTT. The chain recombines TRBV9 with TRBJ2-3; 10 nucleotides align to TRBD2. The CDR3 spans 18 residues. Germline V gives CDR1 SGDLS, CDR2 YYNGEE. The trim removed 3 bases at V and 2 bases at J, leaving 12 bases unmatched. Full variable domain (rest looked up from reference TRBV9 and TRBJ2-3): DSGVTQTPKHLITATGQRVTLRCSPRSGDLSVYWYQQSLDQGLQFLIQYYNGEERAKGNILERFSAQQFPDLHSELNLSSLELGDSALYFCASSATWTSGPLTDTQYFGPGTRLTVL.